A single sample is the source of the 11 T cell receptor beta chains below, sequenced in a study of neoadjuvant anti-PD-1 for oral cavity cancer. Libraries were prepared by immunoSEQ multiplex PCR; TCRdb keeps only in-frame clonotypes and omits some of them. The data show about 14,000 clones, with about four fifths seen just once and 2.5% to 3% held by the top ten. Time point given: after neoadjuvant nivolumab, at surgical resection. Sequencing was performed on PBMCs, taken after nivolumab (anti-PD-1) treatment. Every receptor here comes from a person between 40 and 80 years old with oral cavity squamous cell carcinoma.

The CDR3, as DNA: TGTGCCAGCAGCGGTCGGTTAGCCAAAAACATTCAGTACTTC. Protein sequence: CASSGRLAKNIQYF. The V gene is TRBV9, the J gene TRBJ2-4; D gene uncertain. This CDR3 has 14 amino acids. CDR1 and CDR2 (germline): SGDLS, YYNGEE. The V and J ends lost 3 bases and 0 bases respectively, with 7 bases between them.

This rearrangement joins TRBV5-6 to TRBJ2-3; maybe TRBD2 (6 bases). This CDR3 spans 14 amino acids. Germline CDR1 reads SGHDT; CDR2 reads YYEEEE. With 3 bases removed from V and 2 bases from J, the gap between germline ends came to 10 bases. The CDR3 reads CASSSRTTTDTQYF. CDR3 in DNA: TGTGCCAGCAGCTCCCGGACTACCACAGATACGCAGTATTTT.

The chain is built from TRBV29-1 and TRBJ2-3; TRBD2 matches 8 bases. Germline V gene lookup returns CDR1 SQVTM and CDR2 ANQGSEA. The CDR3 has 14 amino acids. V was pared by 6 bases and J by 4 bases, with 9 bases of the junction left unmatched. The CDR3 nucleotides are TGCAGCGTAACCGCCGGGGGGGCCCCAGATACGCAGTATTTT. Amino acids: CSVTAGGAPDTQYF.

The DNA for the CDR3 is TGTGCCTGGAGCGGAATCCGGGGAGCGAGGGAAAAACTGTTTTTT. It yields the protein CAWSGIRGAREKLFF. This chain joins TRBV30 and TRBJ1-4; D not certain. Per the germline V gene, CDR1 is GTSNPN and CDR2 is SVGIG (reference sequence). The length of the CDR3 is 15 residues. Trimming cost V 3 bases and J 8 bases, with 19 bases left between them.

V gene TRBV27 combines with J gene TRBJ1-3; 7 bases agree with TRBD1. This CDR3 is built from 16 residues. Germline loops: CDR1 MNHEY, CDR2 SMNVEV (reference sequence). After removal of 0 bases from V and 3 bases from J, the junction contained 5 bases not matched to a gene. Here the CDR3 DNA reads TGTGCCAGCAGTTTATCCGGCAGGGGGTTTGGAAACACCATATATTTT. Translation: CASSLSGRGFGNTIYF.

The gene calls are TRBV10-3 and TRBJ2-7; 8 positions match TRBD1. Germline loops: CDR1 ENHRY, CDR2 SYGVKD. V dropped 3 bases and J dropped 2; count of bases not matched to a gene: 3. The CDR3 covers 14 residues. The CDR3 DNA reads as TGTGCCATCAGTGATAGACAGGGGCCCTACGAGCAGTACTTC. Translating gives CAISDRQGPYEQYF.

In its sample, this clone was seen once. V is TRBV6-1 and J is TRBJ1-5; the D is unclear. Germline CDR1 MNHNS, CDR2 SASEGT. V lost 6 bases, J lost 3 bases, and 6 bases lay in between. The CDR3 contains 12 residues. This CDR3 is CASSVYNQPQHF. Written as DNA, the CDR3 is TGTGCCAGCAGCGTCTACAATCAGCCCCAGCATTTT.

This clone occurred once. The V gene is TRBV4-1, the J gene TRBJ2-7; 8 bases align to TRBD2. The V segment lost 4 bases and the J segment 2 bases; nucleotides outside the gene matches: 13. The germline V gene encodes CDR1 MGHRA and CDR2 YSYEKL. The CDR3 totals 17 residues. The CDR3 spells CASSPSYVGLAAYEQYF. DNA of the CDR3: TGCGCCAGCAGCCCATCATACGTCGGACTAGCAGCCTACGAGCAGTACTTC.

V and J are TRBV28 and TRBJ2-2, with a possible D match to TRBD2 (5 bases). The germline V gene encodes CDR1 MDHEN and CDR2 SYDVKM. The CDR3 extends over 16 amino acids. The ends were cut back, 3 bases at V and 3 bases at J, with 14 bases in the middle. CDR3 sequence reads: CASSFPAVGDTGELFF. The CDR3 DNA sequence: TGTGCCAGCAGTTTCCCAGCGGTCGGGGACACCGGGGAGCTGTTTTTT.

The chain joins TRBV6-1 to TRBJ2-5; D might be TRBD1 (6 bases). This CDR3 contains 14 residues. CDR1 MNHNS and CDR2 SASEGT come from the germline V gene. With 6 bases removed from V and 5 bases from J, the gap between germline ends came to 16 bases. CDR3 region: CASSVLDRRETQYF. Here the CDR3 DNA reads TGTGCCAGCAGCGTCCTTGACAGGCGGGAGACCCAGTACTTC.

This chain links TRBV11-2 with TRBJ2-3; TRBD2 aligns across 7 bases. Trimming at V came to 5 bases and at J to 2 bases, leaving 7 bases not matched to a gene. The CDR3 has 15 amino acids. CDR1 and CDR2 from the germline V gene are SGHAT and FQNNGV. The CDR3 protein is CASSEGLLPTDTQYF. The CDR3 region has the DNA TGTGCCAGCAGCGAGGGACTACTACCCACAGATACGCAGTATTTT.